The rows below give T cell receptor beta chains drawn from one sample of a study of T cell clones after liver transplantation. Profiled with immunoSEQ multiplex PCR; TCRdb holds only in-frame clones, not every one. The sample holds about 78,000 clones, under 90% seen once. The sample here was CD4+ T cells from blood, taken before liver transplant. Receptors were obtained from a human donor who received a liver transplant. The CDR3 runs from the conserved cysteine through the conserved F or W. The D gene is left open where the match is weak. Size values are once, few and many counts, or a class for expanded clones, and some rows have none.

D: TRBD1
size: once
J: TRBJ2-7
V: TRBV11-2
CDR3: CASTPVTGGYEQYF
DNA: TGTGCCAGCACCCCCGTGACAGGGGGCTACGAGCAGTACTTC

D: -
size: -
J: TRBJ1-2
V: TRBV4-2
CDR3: CASSPPPPDNYGYTF
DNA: TGTGCCAGCAGCCCCCCCCCGCCGGATAACTATGGCTACACCTTC

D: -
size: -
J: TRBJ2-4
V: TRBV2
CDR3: CASSVVQANIQYF
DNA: TGTGCCAGCAGTGTTGTACAGGCCAACATTCAGTACTTC

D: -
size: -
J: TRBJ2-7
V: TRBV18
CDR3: CASSPGTLDEQYF
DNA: TGTGCCAGCTCACCAGGTACTTTGGACGAGCAGTACTTC

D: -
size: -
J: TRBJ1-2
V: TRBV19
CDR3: CASSPGHLYGYTF
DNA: TGTGCCAGTAGTCCGGGACACCTCTATGGCTACACCTTC

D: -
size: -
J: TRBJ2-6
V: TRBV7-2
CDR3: CASSLGPGVSGANVLTF
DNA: TGTGCCAGCAGCTTAGGGCCGGGAGTATCTGGGGCCAACGTCCTGACTTTC

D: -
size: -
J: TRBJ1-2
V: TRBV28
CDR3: CASSPSSGLKGYTF
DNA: TGTGCCAGCAGTCCCTCCTCGGGCCTAAAGGGCTACACCTTC

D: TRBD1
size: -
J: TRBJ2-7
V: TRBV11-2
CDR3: CASRPGTGGYEQYF
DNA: TGTGCCAGCAGACCCGGGACAGGGGGCTACGAGCAGTACTTC

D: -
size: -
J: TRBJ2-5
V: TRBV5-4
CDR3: CASSPYLQETQYF
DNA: TGTGCCAGCAGCCCCTACCTCCAAGAGACCCAGTACTTC

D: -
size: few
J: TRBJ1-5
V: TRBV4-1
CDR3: CASSQGEANQPQHF
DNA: TGCGCCAGCAGCCAGGGGGAGGCCAATCAGCCCCAGCATTTT

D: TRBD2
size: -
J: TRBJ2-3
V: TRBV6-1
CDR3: CASSELAGVGDTQYF
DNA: TGTGCCAGCAGTGAACTAGCGGGAGTAGGAGATACGCAGTATTTT

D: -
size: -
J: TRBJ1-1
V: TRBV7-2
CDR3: CASSLGGANTEAFF
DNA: TGTGCCAGCAGCTTAGGGGGGGCAAACACTGAAGCTTTCTTT

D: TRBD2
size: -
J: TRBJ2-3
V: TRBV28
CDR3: CASRRGLAGAGTDTQYF
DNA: TGTGCCAGCAGACGGGGACTAGCGGGAGCCGGCACAGATACGCAGTATTTT

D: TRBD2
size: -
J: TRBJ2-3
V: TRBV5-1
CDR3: CASSLVLATTDTQYF
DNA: TGCGCCAGCAGCTTGGTACTAGCGACGACAGATACGCAGTATTTT

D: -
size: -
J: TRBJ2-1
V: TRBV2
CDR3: CASSLGRNEQFF
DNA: TGTGCCAGCAGCCTGGGGAGGAATGAGCAGTTCTTC

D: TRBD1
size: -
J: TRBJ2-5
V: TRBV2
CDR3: CASHGQVGETQYF
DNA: TGTGCCAGCCACGGACAGGTCGGGGAGACCCAGTACTTC

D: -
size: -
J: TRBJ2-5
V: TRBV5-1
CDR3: CASSRDRGGETQYF
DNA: TGCGCCAGCAGCAGGGACAGAGGGGGGGAGACCCAGTACTTC

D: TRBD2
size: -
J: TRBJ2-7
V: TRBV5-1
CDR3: CASSLGAGAIYEQYF
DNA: TGCGCCAGCAGCTTGGGAGCGGGAGCGATCTACGAGCAGTACTTC

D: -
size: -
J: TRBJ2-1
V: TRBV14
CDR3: CASSFSKGTEQFF
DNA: TGTGCCAGCAGCTTCTCTAAGGGTACTGAGCAGTTCTTC

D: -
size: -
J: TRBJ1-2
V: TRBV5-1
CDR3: CASSLERGLDYGYTF
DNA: TGCGCCAGCAGCTTGGAAAGGGGCCTAGACTATGGCTACACCTTC

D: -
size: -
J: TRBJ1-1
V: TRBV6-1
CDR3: CASLSSPEFEAFF
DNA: TGTGCCAGCCTCTCTAGCCCAGAGTTTGAAGCTTTCTTT

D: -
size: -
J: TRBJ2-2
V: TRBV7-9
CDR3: CASSPTTNTGELFF
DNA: TGTGCCAGCAGCCCGACAACGAACACCGGGGAGCTGTTTTTT

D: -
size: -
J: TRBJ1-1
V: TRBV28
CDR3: CASSLLGGSFTEAFF
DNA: TGTGCCAGCAGTTTATTAGGGGGGTCGTTCACTGAAGCTTTCTTT

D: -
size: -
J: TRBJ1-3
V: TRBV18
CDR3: CASSPNLDDTIYF
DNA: TGTGCCAGCTCACCGAACCTAGACGACACCATATATTTT

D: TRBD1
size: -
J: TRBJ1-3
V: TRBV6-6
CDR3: CASSPRQGAGGNTIYF
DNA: TGTGCCAGCAGCCCCCGACAGGGGGCGGGGGGAAACACCATATATTTT

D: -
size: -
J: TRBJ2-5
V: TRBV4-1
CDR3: CASSLRGEAVETQYF
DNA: TGCGCCAGCAGCCTCAGGGGAGAGGCTGTGGAGACCCAGTACTTC

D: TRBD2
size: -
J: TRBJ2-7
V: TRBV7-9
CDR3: CASSPTSGSYEQYF
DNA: TGTGCCAGCAGCCCGACTAGCGGGAGCTACGAGCAGTACTTC

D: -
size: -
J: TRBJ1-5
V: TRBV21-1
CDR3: CASSSKNTGTANNQPQHF
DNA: TGTGCCAGCAGCTCCAAGAATACCGGGACAGCGAACAATCAGCCCCAGCATTTT

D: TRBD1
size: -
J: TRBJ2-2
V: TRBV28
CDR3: CASSLAGGFHTGELFF
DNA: TGTGCCAGCAGTTTAGCAGGGGGCTTTCACACCGGGGAGCTGTTTTTT

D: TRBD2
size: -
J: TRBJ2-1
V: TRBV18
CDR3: CASSPEAGAYNEQFF
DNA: TGTGCCAGCTCACCAGAGGCGGGAGCCTACAATGAGCAGTTCTTC

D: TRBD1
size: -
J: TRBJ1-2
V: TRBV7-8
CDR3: CASSLVIGGQGALGYTF
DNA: TGTGCCAGCAGCTTAGTGATTGGGGGACAGGGGGCGCTTGGCTACACCTTC

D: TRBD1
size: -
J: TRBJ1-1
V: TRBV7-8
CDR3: CASSQDRAGAFF
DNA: TGTGCCAGCAGCCAGGACAGGGCGGGGGCTTTCTTT

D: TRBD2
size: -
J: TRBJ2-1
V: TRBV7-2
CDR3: CASSLELAGAYEQFF
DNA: TGTGCCAGCAGCTTAGAACTAGCGGGAGCGTATGAGCAGTTCTTC

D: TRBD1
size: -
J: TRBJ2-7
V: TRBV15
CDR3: CATSRGFGTVSYEQYF
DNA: TGTGCCACCAGCAGAGGGTTCGGGACAGTATCCTACGAGCAGTACTTC

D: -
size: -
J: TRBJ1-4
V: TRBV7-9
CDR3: CASSIHRDEEKLFF
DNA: TGTGCCAGCAGCATACACCGGGACGAGGAAAAACTGTTTTTT

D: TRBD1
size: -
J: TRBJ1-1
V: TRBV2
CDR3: CASKTGWDEAFF
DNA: TGTGCCAGTAAGACAGGGTGGGATGAAGCTTTCTTT

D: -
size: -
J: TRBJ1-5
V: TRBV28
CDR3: CASSRQRQGNQPQHF
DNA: TGTGCCAGCAGTCGACAGAGGCAGGGCAATCAGCCCCAGCATTTT

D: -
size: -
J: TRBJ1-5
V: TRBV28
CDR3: CASSPTTAGNQPQHF
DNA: TGTGCCAGCAGTCCCACGACAGCAGGCAATCAGCCCCAGCATTTT

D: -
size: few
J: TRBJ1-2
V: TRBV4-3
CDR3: CASSQSRDTYGYTF
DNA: TGCGCCAGCAGCCAGAGCCGGGACACCTATGGCTACACCTTC

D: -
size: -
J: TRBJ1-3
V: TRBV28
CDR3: CASKRQGGNTIYF
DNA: TGTGCCAGCAAACGTCAGGGTGGAAACACCATATATTTT

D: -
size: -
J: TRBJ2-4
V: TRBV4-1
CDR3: CASSQVKGSNIQYF
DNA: TGCGCCAGCAGCCAAGTAAAGGGGTCAAACATTCAGTACTTC

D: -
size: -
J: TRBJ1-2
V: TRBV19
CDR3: CASSSQGNYGYTF
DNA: TGTGCCAGTAGTTCTCAGGGGAACTATGGCTACACCTTC

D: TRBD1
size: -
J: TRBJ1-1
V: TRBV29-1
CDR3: CSPNMRDRAFF
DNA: TGCAGCCCCAATATGAGGGACAGGGCTTTCTTT

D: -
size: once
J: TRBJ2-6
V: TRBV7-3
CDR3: CASSLTRSSGANVLTF
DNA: TGTGCCAGCAGCTTAACTCGGAGCTCTGGGGCCAACGTCCTGACTTTC

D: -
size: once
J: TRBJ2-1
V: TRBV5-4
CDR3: CASSSTIRTANNEQFF
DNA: TGTGCCAGCAGCTCTACCATTAGGACAGCTAACAATGAGCAGTTCTTC

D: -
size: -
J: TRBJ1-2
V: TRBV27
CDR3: CASSLSRQPYGYTF
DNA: TGTGCCAGCAGTTTAAGCCGACAGCCCTATGGCTACACCTTC

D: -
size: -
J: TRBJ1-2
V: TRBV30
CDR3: CASSREHGYTF
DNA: TGTGCCTCCTCAAGGGAGCACGGCTACACCTTC

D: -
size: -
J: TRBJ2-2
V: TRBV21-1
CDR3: CASRGPSGRLDTGELFF
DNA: TGTGCCAGCAGGGGTCCTAGCGGGAGATTGGACACCGGGGAGCTGTTTTTT

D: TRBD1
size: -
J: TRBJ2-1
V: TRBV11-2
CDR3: CASSFTTGTEQFF
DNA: TGTGCCAGCAGCTTTACGACAGGGACTGAGCAGTTCTTC

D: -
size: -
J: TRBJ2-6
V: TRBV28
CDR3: CASSAGVGRKVSHSGANVLTF
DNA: TGTGCCAGCAGCGCCGGAGTGGGGCGGAAAGTCTCCCACTCTGGGGCCAACGTCCTGACTTTC

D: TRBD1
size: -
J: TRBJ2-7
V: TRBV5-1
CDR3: CASSPGTGGYEQYF
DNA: TGCGCCAGCAGCCCCGGGACAGGAGGATACGAGCAGTACTTC

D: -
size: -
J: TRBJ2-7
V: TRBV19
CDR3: CASSTRWGSSYEQYF
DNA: TGTGCCAGTAGTACCCGTTGGGGGAGCTCCTACGAGCAGTACTTC

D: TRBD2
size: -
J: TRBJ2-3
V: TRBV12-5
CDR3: CASGLRAGAADTQYF
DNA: TGTGCTAGTGGTTTGAGAGCGGGAGCGGCAGATACGCAGTATTTT

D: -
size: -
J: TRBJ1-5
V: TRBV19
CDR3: CASIPDGNSNQPQHF
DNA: TGTGCCAGTATCCCTGACGGAAATAGCAATCAGCCCCAGCATTTT

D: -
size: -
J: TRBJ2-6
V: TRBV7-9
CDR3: CASSSGDSGANVLTF
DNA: TGTGCCAGCAGCTCAGGGGACTCTGGGGCCAACGTCCTGACTTTC